This T cell receptor beta chain was recorded in a study of shared clonotypes between healthy human individuals. About the study: The composition of the donors was a couple of women and a few men aged 18 to 49. Study results and caveats: A generally larger estimated richness was seen in naive subsets than in memory subsets.

A word on this clone: Its cognate antigen is unknown.

Original methodology: Filtering differed since immunoSEQ provided only junctions, with no quality scores. Some clones are missing from TCRdb's copy, which holds only in-frame ones; the method was immunoSEQ multiplex PCR. The V and J calls and clone size come from that table; D and trimming were worked out from the DNA. This sample has around 2.5 million clones, with 93% found just once. The CDR3 is made up of 14 amino acids. V was pared by 7 bases and J by 7 bases, with 12 bases of the junction left unmatched. Germline V gene lookup returns CDR1 SQVTM and CDR2 ANQGSEA. The gene calls are TRBV29-1 and TRBJ2-4, with 8 bases aligning to TRBD1. The clonotype comes from a man between 18 and 35 years old in good health. Some clones in this sample may be carry-over from other donors' samples. The specimen sequenced was naive CD4+ T cells from PBMCs. Subset noted: CD45RA+ positively selected. The chain's CDR3 is CSAARQGLGNIQYF. The CDR3 nucleotides read TGCAGCGCCGCAAGACAGGGGCTAGGGAACATTCAGTACTTC.